The rows below give T cell receptor beta chains drawn from one sample of a study of T cells in Graves' hyperthyroidism and ophthalmopathy. MiXCR, applied by TCRdb to the multiplex PCR reads, yields one record per CDR3 protein. The table lists 300,000 to 450,000 distinct CDR3 sequences, around a sixth of them singletons. The source material was blood. Receptors originate from a woman younger than 30 with Graves' hyperthyroidism that later progressed to Graves' ophthalmopathy. CDR3s include the opening cysteine and the closing phenylalanine or tryptophan. A D gene is named only where the DNA matches it firmly. Clone size is not always given. Where it is, it says once, few, many or a class for expanded clones.

clone_size	v_call	j_call	d_call	cdr3_nt	cdr3_aa
-	TRBV5-1	TRBJ2-3	-	TGCGCCAGCAGCAGAGTTAACCCACCCTCAGATACGCAGTATTTT	CASSRVNPPSDTQYF
many	TRBV28	TRBJ2-6	TRBD1	TGTGCCAGCAGTTTGGACAGGGCTGGGGCCAACGTCCTGACTTTC	CASSLDRAGANVLTF
-	TRBV9	TRBJ2-3	TRBD2	TGTGCCAGCAGCGGCGGACTAGCGGGATCTTCTAGCACAGATACGCAGTATTTT	CASSGGLAGSSSTDTQYF
few	TRBV20-1	TRBJ1-6	TRBD1	TGCAGTGCTCCTGAGACAGGGGGTAATTCACCCCTCCACTTT	CSAPETGGNSPLHF
many	TRBV11-2	TRBJ2-7	TRBD1	TGTGCCAGCAGCACGACAGGGGGAATGGCCTACGAGCAGTACTTC	CASSTTGGMAYEQYF
many	TRBV20-1	TRBJ1-5	-	TGCAGTGCTGAATCGCGGGCCGGCAATCAGCCCCAGCATTTT	CSAESRAGNQPQHF
-	TRBV19	TRBJ2-1	-	TGTGCCAGTAGTATAGATCCTGGCAGAATGGGGTCCAATGAGCAGTTCTTC	CASSIDPGRMGSNEQFF
many	TRBV2	TRBJ2-2	-	TGTGCCAGCACAGGGGTCACCGGGGAGCTGTTTTTT	CASTGVTGELFF
many	TRBV5-1	TRBJ1-1	-	TGCGCCAGCGGGCCAGCAGGCATGAACACTGAAGCTTTCTTT	CASGPAGMNTEAFF
few	TRBV14	TRBJ1-5	-	TGTGCCAGCAACCAAGATAGGAACAGCAAAAATCAGCCCCAGCATTTT	CASNQDRNSKNQPQHF
-	TRBV6-1	TRBJ1-2	-	TGTGCCAGCGCTACAGCCGGCAACTATGGCTACACCTTC	CASATAGNYGYTF
many	TRBV28	TRBJ1-1	-	TGTGCCAGCAGTTGGGGGACTAGAGGGACTGAAGCTTTCTTT	CASSWGTRGTEAFF
many	TRBV27	TRBJ2-7	-	TGTGCCAGCAGTATGGGTCGGCTCCACGAGCAGTACTTC	CASSMGRLHEQYF
many	TRBV13	TRBJ2-2	-	TGTGCCAGCAGCTTAGGCCTGACAGGTGCGAACACCGGGGAGCTGTTTTTT	CASSLGLTGANTGELFF
many	TRBV5-1	TRBJ1-2	TRBD1	TGCGCCAGCAGTATAACAGGGGGCTATGGCTACACCTTC	CASSITGGYGYTF
-	TRBV6-1	TRBJ2-3	TRBD2	TGTGCCAGCATCGTAGCGGGACCTCTCACAGATACGCAGTATTTT	CASIVAGPLTDTQYF
few	TRBV10-3	TRBJ2-3	-	TGTGCCATGTCCCGGGACAACACAGATACGCAGTATTTT	CAMSRDNTDTQYF
few	TRBV20-1	TRBJ2-7	TRBD2	TGCAGTGCTAGCACGTGGGCGACTAGCGGGAGGGCCTACGAGCAGTACTTC	CSASTWATSGRAYEQYF
many	TRBV7-9	TRBJ2-7	-	TGTGCCAGCAGCTTAGAAGGCTCAGGAGGCGAGCAGTACTTC	CASSLEGSGGEQYF
many	TRBV3-1	TRBJ2-7	-	TGTGCCAGCAGCCAAGATGGGTTTTACTTC	CASSQDGFYF
few	TRBV4-3	TRBJ2-5	-	TGCGCCAGCAGCCAAGACCGCTACCTCCAAGAGACCCAGTACTTC	CASSQDRYLQETQYF
few	TRBV4-1	TRBJ1-5	TRBD1	TGCGCCAGCAGCCAAGATTGGGGACAGAATCAGCCCCAGCATTTT	CASSQDWGQNQPQHF
few	TRBV27	TRBJ1-3	TRBD1	TGTGCCAGCAGTTTAGGGGTTCAGGGGGTCTACTCTGGAAACACCATATATTTT	CASSLGVQGVYSGNTIYF
many	TRBV20-1	TRBJ2-4	-	TGCAGTGCTCCTGACCGTGGTCTAGCCAAAAACATTCAGTACTTC	CSAPDRGLAKNIQYF
many	TRBV5-4	TRBJ2-7	TRBD1	TGTGCCAGCAGCTTCCGGGACAGGCCGATCTACGAGCAGTACTTC	CASSFRDRPIYEQYF
few	TRBV27	TRBJ2-7	TRBD1	TGTGCCAGCAGTTTATCGGCAACCGGGACAGGGGTCGAGCAGTACTTC	CASSLSATGTGVEQYF
many	TRBV20-1	TRBJ1-2	TRBD1	TGCAGTGCTAGCAATCTACAGGGGAAGGCTGGCTACACCTTC	CSASNLQGKAGYTF
many	TRBV10-3	TRBJ2-1	-	TGTGCCACATCAAGACAGGGACCCCAGGCGCTCGGGGGGAATGAGCAGTTCTTC	CATSRQGPQALGGNEQFF
few	TRBV6-1	TRBJ2-6	-	TGTGCCAGCAGTGAAGGCCCGTTATACTCTGGGGCCAACGTCCTGACTTTC	CASSEGPLYSGANVLTF
few	TRBV29-1	TRBJ2-1	-	TGCAGCGTTGAGACAGTCACCTACAATGAGCAGTTCTTC	CSVETVTYNEQFF
many	TRBV2	TRBJ2-1	TRBD2	TGTGCCAGCAGGCTTGCTAGCGGGAGGCTCAATGAGCAGTTCTTC	CASRLASGRLNEQFF
many	TRBV2	TRBJ1-1	-	TGTGCCAGCATTCCCCCGGGGACTGAAGCTTTCTTT	CASIPPGTEAFF
few	TRBV7-9	TRBJ1-5	TRBD1	TGTGCCAGCAGCCTTGGACAGGGAGGAAGTTTCGCTCAGCCCCAGCATTTT	CASSLGQGGSFAQPQHF
few	TRBV4-3	TRBJ2-2	TRBD2	TGCGCCAGCAGCCGTCAGACTAGCGGGAGCACCGGGGAGCTGTTTTTT	CASSRQTSGSTGELFF
-	TRBV28	TRBJ1-2	TRBD1	TGTGCCAGCAGTTTACTCTACAGGGGCGGGAGTGGCTACACCTTC	CASSLLYRGGSGYTF
many	TRBV12-3/TRBV12-4	TRBJ2-5	-	TGTGCCAGCAGTTTGAACCGGCCGGAAGAGACCCAGTACTTC	CASSLNRPEETQYF
-	TRBV2	TRBJ2-2	-	TGTGCCACCGTAGTTGGACCTAACACCGGGGAGCTGTTTTTT	CATVVGPNTGELFF
-	TRBV4-2	TRBJ2-2	-	TGTGCCAGCAGCCAGGATAGCCCCACCGGGGAGCTGTTTTTT	CASSQDSPTGELFF
many	TRBV12-3/TRBV12-4	TRBJ1-1	TRBD1	TGTGCCAGCAGCCTACAGGGGGGGGTACGGACTGAAGCTTTCTTT	CASSLQGGVRTEAFF
many	TRBV13	TRBJ1-2	TRBD1	TGTGCCAGCAGCTTAACGGGGACAGGGGGCTTTGGCTACACCTTC	CASSLTGTGGFGYTF
many	TRBV6-1	TRBJ1-5	-	TGTGCCACCACCCGTGGGGGCTGGCAGCCCCAGCATTTT	CATTRGGWQPQHF
many	TRBV6-1	TRBJ2-7	TRBD1	TGTGCCAGCAGTTACGTCTTACCAGGGGGCGGCTACGAGCAGTACTTC	CASSYVLPGGGYEQYF
-	TRBV20-1	TRBJ1-5	-	TGCAGTGCCGGCCGGGACACCAGACAGCCCCAGCATTTT	CSAGRDTRQPQHF
once	TRBV12-3/TRBV12-4	TRBJ2-2	-	TGTGCCAGCAGTTTGGTCAGGCCGGGCACCGGGGAGCTGGTTTTT	CASSLVRPGTGELVF
few	TRBV24-1	TRBJ2-1	TRBD1	TGTGCCACCAGTTCCCAGGGGGCCGAGCAGTTCTTC	CATSSQGAEQFF
few	TRBV20-1	TRBJ2-1	TRBD2	TGCAGTGCTAGAGATCGGAAACTAGCGGAGACCTACAATGAGCAGTTCTTC	CSARDRKLAETYNEQFF
many	TRBV20-1	TRBJ2-7	-	TGCAGTGCTAGCCGACAGGCCACCTACGAGCAGTACTTC	CSASRQATYEQYF
few	TRBV6-2/TRBV6-3	TRBJ2-2	TRBD1	TGTGCCAGCAGTAGTGGGTACCGGGACAGGGGATTCGGGGAGCTGTTTTTT	CASSSGYRDRGFGELFF
many	TRBV13	TRBJ2-7	-	TGTGCCAGCAGCTTAGGTTACCCCTACAGGTTCTACGAGCAGTACTTC	CASSLGYPYRFYEQYF
many	TRBV6-1	TRBJ2-7	TRBD2	TGTGCCAGCAGTGAAGAACTAGCGGGAGCCTACGAGCAGTACTTC	CASSEELAGAYEQYF
-	TRBV27	TRBJ2-1	-	TGTGCCAGCAGTATTGGGGGCTCCTACAATGAGCAGTTCTTC	CASSIGGSYNEQFF
few	TRBV12-3/TRBV12-4	TRBJ2-5	-	TGTGCCAGCAACCTGGGAACCGTTCTTTCTGAGACCCAGTACTTC	CASNLGTVLSETQYF
many	TRBV6-1	TRBJ1-2	-	TGTGCCAGCAGTGAGACTGGACATTCTAACTATGGCTACACCTTC	CASSETGHSNYGYTF
many	TRBV28	TRBJ2-7	TRBD1	TGTGCCAGCAGTGAGGGGCAGGGGGTCAGCGAGCAGTACTTC	CASSEGQGVSEQYF
-	TRBV20-1	TRBJ2-2	TRBD1	TGCAGTGCCAACAGGGGGCCGAGCACCGGGGAGCTGTTTTTT	CSANRGPSTGELFF
few	TRBV5-6	TRBJ1-5	TRBD1	TGTGCCAGCAGCTTGGCGGGACAGCCTTTTAATAGCAATCAGCCCCAGCATTTT	CASSLAGQPFNSNQPQHF
many	TRBV2	TRBJ2-7	TRBD2	TGTGCCAGCAAACCTACGGGACTAGACACCTACGAGCAGTACTTC	CASKPTGLDTYEQYF
many	TRBV11-2	TRBJ2-1	-	TGTGCCAGCAGGCAAAGTTATGAGCAGTTCTTC	CASRQSYEQFF